This T cell receptor (beta chain) originates from a study of T cell responses to AZD1222 COVID-19 vaccine. Overall study results and limits: In a largely white British group with more females than males, clonal diversity was possibly underestimated.

Note on this clone: As yet, its antigen is unknown.

The data were produced by immunoSEQ multiplex PCR, yet TCRdb's version contains in-frame clones alone and is incomplete. The repertoire consists of 140,000 or so clones, with 90% to 95% occurring once and the leading ten covering 10% to 15%. The CDR3 totals 15 residues. Trimming shortened V by 0 bases and J by 4 bases, and 12 bases separated the two germline ends. CDR1 and CDR2 from the germline V gene are LGHNA and YNFKEQ. The chain carries TRBV4-2 and TRBJ1-1, with no clear D. The specimen comprised peripheral blood, sampled after recovery from COVID-19. The sequence came from an adult who had recovered from COVID-19. The CDR3 coding sequence is TGTGCCAGCAGCCAAGATCGGTGGGCCCCCACTGAAGCTTTCTTT. Translating gives CASSQDRWAPTEAFF.